The clone carrying this TCR beta chain was counted many times. No antigen is known for it. From germline, CDR1 is SGHNT and CDR2 YENEEA. V dropped 2 bases and J dropped 4 bases, with 6 bases sitting between them. CDR3 length: 13 residues. The source of the sample is a study of early T cells in non-severe SARS-CoV-2 infection. Looking at the study overall: Bulk RNA isolated from unsorted whole blood underwent sequencing; chains were not paired.

Study findings and constraints: CD4 and private specificities were missed by VDJdb matching, which favored anti-spike CD8 responses.

Researchers tagged individual cDNA molecules with unique molecular identifiers. One entry per CDR3 protein, called by TCRdb with MiXCR from the 5' RACE reads. The repertoire holds tens of thousands of distinct CDR3 sequences, with roughly 5.2% as singletons. V gene TRBV11-3 combines with J gene TRBJ2-1; D gene ambiguous. What was sequenced was whole blood. This receptor was obtained from an adult who was a healthcare worker with PCR-confirmed SARS-CoV-2 infection or an uninfected control (not recorded which). The CDR3 DNA sequence: TGTGCCAGCAGCTTACAAGGGTACAATGAGCAGTTCTTC. It encodes CASSLQGYNEQFF.